This TCR beta chain was identified in a study of patients and donors after allogeneic stem cell transplantation. CDR1 and CDR2 from the germline V gene are SGHAT and FQNNGV. This CDR3 is 13 amino acids long. V lost 5 bases, J lost 4 bases, and 11 bases lay in between. One entry per CDR3 protein results from TCRdb running MiXCR on the RT-PCR reads. The sample records 200,000 to 250,000 distinct CDR3 sequences, around an eighth being singletons. This clonotype has more than one count but fewer than ten. This TCR came from a human donor who was either an allogeneic HSCT recipient or a stem cell or donor lymphocyte infusion donor (not recorded which). It is not recorded whose cells these are; they may come from a transplant donor. This chain uses TRBV11-2 with TRBJ1-1; maybe TRBD1 (5 bases). Sequencing used blood, either unsorted or a sorted T cell fraction (not recorded which). The DNA of the CDR3 is TGTGCCAGCAGCCAAAGGAGGGGCACTGAAGCTTTCTTT. Translating it yields CASSQRRGTEAFF.